The 8 T cell receptor beta chains presented below share a single source sample, sequenced in a study of shared clonotypes between healthy human individuals (dated by TCRdb to the early 2020s). The library was prepared using the immunoSEQ multiplex PCR assay. As stored in TCRdb, this immuneACCESS dataset retains in-frame rearrangements with V and J assigned. A fraction of the clones does not appear; measured against another copy, unresolved V genes explain less than half of the discrepancy, and the remainder lacks a known reason. Present in this sample are about 480,000 clones, 75% to 80% of which were seen just once. Under 15% of the sample rests with the top ten. Sequenced input: PBMCs. These TCRs come from a woman between 40 and 55 years old in good health. Some clones in this sample may be carry-over from other donors' samples.

The chain carries TRBV28 and TRBJ2-3; 13 bases are a match to TRBD2. The CDR3 runs 16 residues. Germline V lookup: CDR1 MDHEN, CDR2 SYDVKM. J gave up 5 bases and V 5 bases, and 7 bases lay outside the gene matches. CDR3 DNA: TGTGCCAGCAGTGAAACTAGCGGGAGGGCTATAGATACGCAGTATTTT. Its protein is CASSETSGRAIDTQYF.

A note on this clone: The sample holds other DNA sequences that translate to the same CDR3. This rearrangement joins TRBV19 to TRBJ2-7, with 13 bases matching TRBD2. Germline V lookup: CDR1 LNHDA, CDR2 SQIVND (reference sequence). With 5 bases clipped from V and 3 bases from J, the junction kept 4 bases outside the gene matches. The CDR3 covers 15 residues. The CDR3 region is CASSPRTSGSYEQYF. CDR3 in DNA: TGTGCCAGTAGTCCACGGACTAGCGGGAGCTACGAGCAGTACTTC.

Concerning this clone: The same CDR3 arises from other DNA sequences in this sample as well. The chain carries TRBV18 and TRBJ1-3; D unclear. V lost 3 bases, J lost 1 base, and 10 bases lay in between. CDR3 length equals 15 residues. Germline CDR1 reads KGHSH; CDR2 reads LQKENI. In nucleotides, the CDR3 is TGTGCCAGCTCACCGCGGACGGTTTCTGGAAACACCATATATTTT. Its protein is CASSPRTVSGNTIYF.

Many counts were recorded for this clone. Other DNA sequences in this sample translate to the same CDR3. The chain couples TRBV6-1 to TRBJ1-5; D is unresolved. V was cut by 7 bases and J by 10 bases, with 14 bases left in between. CDR1 is MNHNS, CDR2 SASEGT, per germline. The CDR3 is 12 amino acids. CDR3 protein: CASKGPNVPQHF. The DNA for the CDR3 is TGTGCCAGCAAAGGGCCCAATGTTCCCCAGCATTTT.

The sample holds a few counts of this clone. At the DNA level, this CDR3 is encoded by other sequences in the same sample as well. The chain uses TRBV29-1 and TRBJ2-2; D is uncertain. V was pared by 4 bases and J by 5 bases, with 8 bases between. CDR3 length: 12 residues. The V gene's germline CDR1 is SQVTM and CDR2 ANQGSEA. The CDR3 bases are TGCAGCGTTGGGGGTGGGACCGGGGAGCTGTTTTTT. Its protein product is CSVGGGTGELFF.

The CDR3 nucleotides are TGTGCCAGCAGTGACGGCCGCGGGAGGGCCACCAATGAGCAGTTCTTC. Protein: CASSDGRGRATNEQFF. The chain combines TRBV6-4 with TRBJ2-1, with 9 bases matching TRBD2. In germline, CDR1 is MRHNA, CDR2 SNTAGT. Unmatched junction bases numbered 8, after V lost 2 bases and J lost 6 bases. CDR3 length: 16 residues.

The chain joins TRBV10-3 to TRBJ2-1; no firm D call. Germline CDR1 and CDR2: ENHRY and SYGVKD. With 2 bases removed from V and 4 bases from J, the gap between germline ends came to 9 bases. CDR3 length: 14 amino acids. The CDR3 here is CAISEPELYNEQFF. CDR3 in DNA: TGTGCCATCAGTGAGCCGGAACTATACAATGAGCAGTTCTTC.

This clone was observed a single time. As DNA, the CDR3 is TGTGCCAGCAGTCCCCGTCAGGGACACCGGACTGGCTACACCTTC. It codes for CASSPRQGHRTGYTF. The chain carries TRBV27 and TRBJ1-2, with D possibly being TRBD1 (6 bases). Germline CDR1 reads MNHEY; CDR2 reads SMNVEV (reference sequence). Deletions cut 5 bases from V and 7 bases from J, with 20 bases between. CDR3 size: 15 residues.